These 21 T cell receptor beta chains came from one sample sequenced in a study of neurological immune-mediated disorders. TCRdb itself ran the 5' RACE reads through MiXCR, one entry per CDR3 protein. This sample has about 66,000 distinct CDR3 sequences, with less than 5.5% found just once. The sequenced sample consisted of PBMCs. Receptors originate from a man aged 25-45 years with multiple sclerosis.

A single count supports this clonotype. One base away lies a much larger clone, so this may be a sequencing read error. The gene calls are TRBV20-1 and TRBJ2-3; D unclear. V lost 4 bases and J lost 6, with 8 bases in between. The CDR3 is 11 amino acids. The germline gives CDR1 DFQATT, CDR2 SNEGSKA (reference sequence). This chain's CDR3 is CSAMTGDTQYF. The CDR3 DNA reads TGCAGTGCTATGACCGGGGATACGCAGTATTTT.

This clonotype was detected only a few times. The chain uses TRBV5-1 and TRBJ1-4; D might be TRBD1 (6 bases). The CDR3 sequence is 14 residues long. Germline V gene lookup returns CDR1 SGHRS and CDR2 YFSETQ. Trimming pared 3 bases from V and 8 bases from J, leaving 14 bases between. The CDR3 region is CASSSGGGHEKLFF. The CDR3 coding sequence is TGCGCCAGCAGCTCCGGGGGGGGCCACGAAAAACTGTTTTTT.

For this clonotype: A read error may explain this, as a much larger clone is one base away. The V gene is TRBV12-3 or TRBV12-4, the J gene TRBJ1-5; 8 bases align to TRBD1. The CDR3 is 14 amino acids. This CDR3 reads CASSYTGGGQPQNF. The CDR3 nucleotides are TGTGCCAGCAGTTATACAGGGGGAGGTCAGCCCCAGAATTTT.

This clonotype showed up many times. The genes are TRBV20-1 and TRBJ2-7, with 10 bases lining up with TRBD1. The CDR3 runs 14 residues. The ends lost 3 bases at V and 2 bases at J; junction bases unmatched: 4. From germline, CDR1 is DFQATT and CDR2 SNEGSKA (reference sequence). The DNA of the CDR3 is TGCAGTGCTAGGCGGACAGGGGGACCCTACGAGCAGTACTTC. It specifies CSARRTGGPYEQYF.

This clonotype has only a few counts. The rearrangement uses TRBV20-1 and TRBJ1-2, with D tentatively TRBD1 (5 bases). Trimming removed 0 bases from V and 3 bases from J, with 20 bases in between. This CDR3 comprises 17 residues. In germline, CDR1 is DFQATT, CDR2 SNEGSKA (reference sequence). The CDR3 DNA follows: TGCAGTGCTAGAGACTCAGGGCGCGGGGAAACGGACTATGGCTACACCTTC. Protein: CSARDSGRGETDYGYTF.

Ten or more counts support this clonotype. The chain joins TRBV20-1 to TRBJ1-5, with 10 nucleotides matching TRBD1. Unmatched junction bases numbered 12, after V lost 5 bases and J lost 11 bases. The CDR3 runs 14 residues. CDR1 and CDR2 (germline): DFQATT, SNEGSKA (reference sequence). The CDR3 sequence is CSAVPGTGAGTQHF. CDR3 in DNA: TGCAGTGCTGTACCCGGGACAGGGGCCGGAACCCAGCATTTT.

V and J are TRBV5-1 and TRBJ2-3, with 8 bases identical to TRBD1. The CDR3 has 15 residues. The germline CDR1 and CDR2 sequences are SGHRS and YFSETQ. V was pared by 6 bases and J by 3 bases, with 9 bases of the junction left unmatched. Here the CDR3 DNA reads TGCGCCAGCACCACTCTCGGGACAGGAACAGATACGCAGTATTTT. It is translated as CASTTLGTGTDTQYF.

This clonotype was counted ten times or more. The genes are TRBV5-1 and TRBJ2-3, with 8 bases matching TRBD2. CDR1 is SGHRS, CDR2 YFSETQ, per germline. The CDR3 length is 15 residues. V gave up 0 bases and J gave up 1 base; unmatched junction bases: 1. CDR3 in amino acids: CASSLARGGTDTQYF. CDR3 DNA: TGCGCCAGCAGCTTGGCGCGGGGGGGCACAGATACGCAGTATTTT.

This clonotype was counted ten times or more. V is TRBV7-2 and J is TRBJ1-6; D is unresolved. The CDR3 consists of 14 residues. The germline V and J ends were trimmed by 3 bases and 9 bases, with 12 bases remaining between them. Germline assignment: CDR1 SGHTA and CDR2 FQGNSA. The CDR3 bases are TGTGCCAGCAGCTTGGGAGGGCTCAGTTCACCCCTCCACTTT. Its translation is CASSLGGLSSPLHF.

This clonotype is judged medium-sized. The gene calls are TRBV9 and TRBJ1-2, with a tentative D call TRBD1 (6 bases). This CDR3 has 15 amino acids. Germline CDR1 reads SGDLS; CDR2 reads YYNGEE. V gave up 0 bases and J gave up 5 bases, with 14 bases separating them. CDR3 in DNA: TGTGCCAGCAGCGTAGAAGGGGCAGGGGCTTATGGCTACACCTTC. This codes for CASSVEGAGAYGYTF.

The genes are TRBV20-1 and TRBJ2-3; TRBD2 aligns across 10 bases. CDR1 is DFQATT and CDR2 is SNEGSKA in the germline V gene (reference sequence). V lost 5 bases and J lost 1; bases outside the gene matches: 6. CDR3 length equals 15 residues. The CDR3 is CSAPMTSGRTDTQYF. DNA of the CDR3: TGCAGTGCTCCCATGACTAGCGGGCGCACAGATACGCAGTATTTT.

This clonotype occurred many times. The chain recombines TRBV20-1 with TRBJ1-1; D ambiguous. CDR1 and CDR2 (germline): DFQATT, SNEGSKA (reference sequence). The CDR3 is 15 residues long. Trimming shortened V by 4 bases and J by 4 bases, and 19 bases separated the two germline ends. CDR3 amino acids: CSATAPRVGSTEAFF. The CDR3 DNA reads TGCAGTGCTACCGCCCCGAGGGTGGGGAGCACTGAAGCTTTCTTT.

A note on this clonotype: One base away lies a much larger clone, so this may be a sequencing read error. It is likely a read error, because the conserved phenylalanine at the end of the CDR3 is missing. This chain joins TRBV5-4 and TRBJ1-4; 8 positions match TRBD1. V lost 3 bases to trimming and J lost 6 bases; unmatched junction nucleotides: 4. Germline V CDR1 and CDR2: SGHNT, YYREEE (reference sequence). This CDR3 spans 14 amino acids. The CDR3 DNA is TGTGCCAGCAGCTCCGAGACAGGGGATGAAAAACTGTTTATT. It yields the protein CASSSETGDEKLFI.

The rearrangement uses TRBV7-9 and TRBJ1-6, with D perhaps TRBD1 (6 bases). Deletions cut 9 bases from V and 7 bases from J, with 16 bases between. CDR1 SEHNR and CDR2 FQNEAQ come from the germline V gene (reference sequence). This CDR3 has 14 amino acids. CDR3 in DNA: TGTGCCAGTAGCCCCCGGGACATCAATTCACCCCTCCACTTT. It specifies CASSPRDINSPLHF. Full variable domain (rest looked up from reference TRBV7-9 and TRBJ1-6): DTGVSQNPRHKITKRGQNVTFRCDPISEHNRLYWYRQTLGQGPEFLTYFQNEAQLEKSRLLSDRFSAERPKGSFSTLEIQRTEQGDSAMYLCASSPRDINSPLHFGNGTRLTVT.

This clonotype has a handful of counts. The CDR3 nucleotides read TGCGCCAGCAGCCCCGATGATCGCGGGATGAACACTGAAGCTTTCTTT. Its protein product is CASSPDDRGMNTEAFF. The chain couples TRBV4-1 to TRBJ1-1; D call uncertain. V was shortened by 4 bases and J by 0 bases, with 15 bases between the two germline ends. Germline V lookup: CDR1 MGHRA, CDR2 YSYEKL. CDR3 length: 16 residues.

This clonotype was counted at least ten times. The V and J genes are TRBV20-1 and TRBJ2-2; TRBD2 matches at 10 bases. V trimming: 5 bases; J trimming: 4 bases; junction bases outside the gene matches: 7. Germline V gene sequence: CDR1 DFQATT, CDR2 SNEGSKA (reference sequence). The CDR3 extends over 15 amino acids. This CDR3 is CSAQSGGAGTGELFF. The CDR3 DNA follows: TGCAGTGCTCAAAGCGGGGGGGCTGGCACCGGGGAGCTGTTTTTT.

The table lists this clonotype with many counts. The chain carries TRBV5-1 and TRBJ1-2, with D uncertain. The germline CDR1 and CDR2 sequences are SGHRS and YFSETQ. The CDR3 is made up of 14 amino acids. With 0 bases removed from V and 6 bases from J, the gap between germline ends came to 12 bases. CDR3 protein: CASSLAQRRNGYTF. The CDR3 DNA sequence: TGCGCCAGCAGCTTGGCCCAGCGGCGCAATGGCTACACCTTC.

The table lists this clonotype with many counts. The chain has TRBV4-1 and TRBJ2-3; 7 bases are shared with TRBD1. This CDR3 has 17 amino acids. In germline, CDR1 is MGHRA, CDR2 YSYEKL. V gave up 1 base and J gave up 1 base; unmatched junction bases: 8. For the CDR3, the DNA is TGCGCCAGCAGCCAAGTTCTTTACAGGGGCGGCACAGATACGCAGTATTTT. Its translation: CASSQVLYRGGTDTQYF.

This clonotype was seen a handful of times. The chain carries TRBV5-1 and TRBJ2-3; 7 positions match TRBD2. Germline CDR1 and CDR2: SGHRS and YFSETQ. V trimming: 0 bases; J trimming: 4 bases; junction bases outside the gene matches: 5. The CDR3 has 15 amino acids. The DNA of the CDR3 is TGCGCCAGCAGCTTGGGGCAGGGAGGGGCAGATACGCAGTATTTT. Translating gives CASSLGQGGADTQYF.

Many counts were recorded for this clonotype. CDR3 protein: CASSQNQRGRADTQYF. CDR3 bases: TGCGCCAGCAGCCAGAACCAGCGGGGGAGAGCAGATACGCAGTATTTT. The chain carries TRBV5-1 and TRBJ2-3, with 8 bases that match TRBD2. V lost 4 bases and J lost 4; bases outside the gene matches: 11. The CDR3 loop spans 16 amino acids. CDR1 is SGHRS, CDR2 YFSETQ, per germline.

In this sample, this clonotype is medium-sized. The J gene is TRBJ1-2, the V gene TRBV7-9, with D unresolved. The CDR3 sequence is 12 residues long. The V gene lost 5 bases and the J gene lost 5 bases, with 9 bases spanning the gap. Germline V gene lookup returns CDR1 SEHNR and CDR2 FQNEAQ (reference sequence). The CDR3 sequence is CASSLPGYGYTF. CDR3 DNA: TGTGCCAGCAGCCTCCCGGGGTATGGCTACACCTTC.